This section outlines one T cell receptor (beta chain) sequence together with its context. The data derive from a study of T cell changes during pregnancy in multiple sclerosis. CDR1 and CDR2 from the germline V gene are SNHLY and FYNNEI. This CDR3 contains 12 residues. The ends were cut back, 3 bases at V and 9 bases at J, with 9 bases in the middle. Sequencing used immunoSEQ multiplex PCR; TCRdb keeps in-frame clones, though not all of them. The sample consists of about 39,000 clones, 94% of them appearing once. The chain combines TRBV2 with TRBJ1-5; no clear D gene. The receptor's source is a female donor with multiple sclerosis, enrolled in a pregnancy study. Sequencing was performed on CD4+ T cells from peripheral blood mononuclear cells, taken after pregnancy. The CDR3 spells CASSEARAPQHF. The CDR3 nucleotides are TGTGCCAGCAGTGAGGCGAGGGCGCCCCAGCATTTT. The full variable domain, with the rest looked up from reference TRBV2 and TRBJ1-5, is EPEVTQTPSHQVTQMGQEVILRCVPISNHLYFYWYRQILGQKVEFLVSFYNNEISEKSEIFDDQFSVERPDGSNFTLKIRSTKLEDSAMYFCASSEARAPQHFGDGTRLSIL.